These 30 T cell receptor beta chains share one sample of origin, sequenced in a study of CD8+CD57+ T cells in acquired aplastic anemia. Both TCR beta VDJ combination and CDR3 sequence profiling were carried out. Genomic DNA was the template for this profiling. Each CDR3 protein gets one entry after TCRdb re-called the reads with MiXCR. The data show 220,000 or so distinct CDR3 sequences, approximately 65% seen once. For sequencing, patients were chosen who had shown expansion of CD8+CD57+ cells by flow cytometry. The sample taken for sequencing was sorted CD4+, CD8+, or CD8+CD57+ T cells (not recorded which) from PBMCs. The receptors were gathered from a human donor with aplastic anemia.

The chain employs TRBV25-1 and TRBJ1-1; TRBD1 matches at 7 bases. V was pared by 6 bases and J by 2 bases, with 12 bases of the junction left unmatched. The CDR3 covers 16 residues. Germline CDR1 reads MGHDK; CDR2 reads SYGVNS. The CDR3 DNA sequence: TGTGCCAGCAGCCAGACAGGGACGGTTTCTAACACTGAAGCTTTCTTT. It yields the protein CASSQTGTVSNTEAFF.

V usage is TRBV9 and J usage is TRBJ2-1, with TRBD2 matching 8 bases. Germline V gene lookup returns CDR1 SGDLS and CDR2 YYNGEE. Trimming took 3 bases from V and 10 from J; bases not matched to a gene: 9. CDR3 length equals 14 residues. The CDR3 nucleotides read TGTGCCAGCAGCGGCGGGACTAGAAATAGGGAGCAGTTCTTC. Encoded protein: CASSGGTRNREQFF.

This chain links TRBV20-1 with TRBJ1-1, with D unresolved. The V end lost 1 base, the J end lost 5 bases, and 11 bases lay between the germline ends. The CDR3 loop spans 13 amino acids. Germline-derived CDR1 and CDR2 are DFQATT and SNEGSKA (reference sequence). CDR3 protein: CSARVVVGTEAFF. The CDR3 DNA sequence: TGCAGTGCTAGAGTAGTAGTTGGTACTGAAGCTTTCTTT.

This clonotype was seen a single time. The J gene is TRBJ2-7, the V gene TRBV5-6, with D maybe TRBD2 (5 bases). CDR1 SGHDT and CDR2 YYEEEE come from the germline V gene. The CDR3 loop spans 14 amino acids. Trimming took 6 bases from V and 0 from J, leaving 13 bases between them. CDR3 sequence (DNA): TGTGCCAGCACCGCGGAGGCAGGCTCCTACGAGCAGTACTTC. Its protein product is CASTAEAGSYEQYF.

V is TRBV24-1 and J is TRBJ2-1, with 7 bases matching TRBD2. J gave up 3 bases and V 2 bases, and 6 bases lay outside the gene matches. Per germline, CDR1 KGHDR and CDR2 SFDVKD. This CDR3 is built from 16 residues. The CDR3 sequence: CATSDSLAVLYNEQFF. CDR3 bases: TGTGCCACCAGTGATTCCCTAGCGGTACTCTACAATGAGCAGTTCTTC.

This chain joins TRBV6-2 or TRBV6-3 and TRBJ1-5; 7 bases map to TRBD1. The germline gives CDR1 MNHEY, CDR2 SVGEGT. Trimming removed 7 bases from V and 3 bases from J; junction bases left unmatched: 9. This CDR3 has 15 amino acids. The CDR3: CASNRGGPYNQPQHF. As DNA, the CDR3 is TGTGCCAGCAACAGAGGGGGCCCCTACAATCAGCCCCAGCATTTT.

This chain joins TRBV13 and TRBJ2-7; tentative D call: TRBD1 (5 bases). V dropped 5 bases and J dropped 2 bases, with 13 bases sitting between them. The CDR3 spans 14 residues. Germline loops: CDR1 PRHDT, CDR2 FYEKMQ (reference sequence). The CDR3 sequence: CASSRRQRAYEQYF. The CDR3 bases are TGTGCCAGCAGCCGCCGACAGAGAGCCTACGAGCAGTACTTC. The full variable domain, rest sourced from reference TRBV13 and TRBJ2-7, is AAGVIQSPRHLIKEKRETATLKCYPIPRHDTVYWYQQGPGQDPQFLISFYEKMQSDKGSIPDRFSAQQFSDYHSELNMSSLELGDSALYFCASSRRQRAYEQYFGPGTRLTVT.

The chain is built from TRBV6-1 and TRBJ1-1; 7 nucleotides match TRBD1. The CDR3 covers 13 residues. Germline V gives CDR1 MNHNS, CDR2 SASEGT. Unmatched junction bases numbered 4, after V lost 8 bases and J lost 1 base. The CDR3 nucleotides read TGTGCCAGCCCCGGGACAGAGAACACTGAAGCTTTCTTT. Amino acid sequence: CASPGTENTEAFF.

Comments on this clonotype: The junction shows a germline mismatch at one end, possibly a read error. This chain uses TRBV7-9 with TRBJ2-5; D uncertain. The CDR3 has 16 amino acids. In germline, CDR1 is SEHNR, CDR2 FQNEAQ (reference sequence). The CDR3 DNA is TGTGCCAGCAGCGTAGCTTCCCACTCGTCCCTAGAGACCCAGTACTTC. This gives the protein CASSVASHSSLETQYF.

This chain connects TRBV27 to TRBJ1-6; TRBD1 might be the D (6 bases). This CDR3 contains 15 residues. Germline loops: CDR1 MNHEY, CDR2 SMNVEV (reference sequence). V gave up 4 bases and J gave up 7 bases, with 14 bases separating them. CDR3 DNA sequence: TGTGCCAGCAGTTATGGTCGGACAGTGAATTCACCCCTCCACTTT. Protein sequence: CASSYGRTVNSPLHF.

This clonotype was seen repeatedly, ten times or more. Here the CDR3 DNA reads TGTGCCAGCAGCCCCCGGACTAGCGGTTACGAGCAGTACTTC. Protein: CASSPRTSGYEQYF. V is TRBV9 and J is TRBJ2-7, with 10 bases matching TRBD2. CDR3 length: 14 amino acids. CDR1 is SGDLS, CDR2 YYNGEE, per germline. The trim removed 4 bases at V and 4 bases at J, leaving 5 bases unmatched.

The rearrangement links TRBV9 to TRBJ2-1, with a tentative D call TRBD2 (5 bases). This CDR3 is 14 amino acids long. Per the germline V gene, CDR1 is SGDLS and CDR2 is YYNGEE. The V gene lost 5 bases and the J gene lost 5 bases, with 14 bases spanning the gap. The CDR3: CASRLQRLDNEQFF. CDR3 bases: TGTGCCAGCAGATTGCAGCGGTTAGACAATGAGCAGTTCTTC.

The chain uses TRBV7-2 and TRBJ1-1; 7 nucleotides agree with TRBD1. The CDR3 has 14 residues. Germline lookup yields CDR1 SGHTA and CDR2 FQGNSA. V dropped 6 bases and J dropped 10; count of bases not matched to a gene: 14. The CDR3 sequence: CASRPTGRRSGAFF. CDR3 nucleotide sequence: TGTGCCAGCAGACCGACAGGGAGGCGGTCAGGAGCTTTCTTT.

This clonotype was picked up a small number of times. This chain links TRBV5-6 with TRBJ2-7; maybe TRBD1 (6 bases). CDR3 size: 13 residues. V lost 2 bases and J 2 bases, leaving 8 bases between the germline ends. The germline gives CDR1 SGHDT, CDR2 YYEEEE. The CDR3 here is CASSLGGTYEQYF. The CDR3, as DNA: TGTGCCAGCAGCTTAGGGGGAACCTACGAGCAGTACTTC.

The CDR3 DNA sequence: TGTGCCAGTAGTCAGATACGGGGGACAGGGACTTTCGAGCAGTACTTC. It is translated as CASSQIRGTGTFEQYF. This sequence joins TRBV19 and TRBJ2-7, with 9 bases that match TRBD1. This CDR3 has 16 amino acids. CDR1 LNHDA and CDR2 SQIVND come from the germline V gene (reference sequence). Germline trimming cut 5 bases from V and 6 bases from J; bases unmatched to any gene: 14.

The chain combines TRBV10-1 with TRBJ2-7; 7 positions match TRBD2. V shed 3 bases and J 3 bases; nucleotides not matched to a gene: 5. Germline V gene sequence: CDR1 WNHNN, CDR2 SYGVQD (reference sequence). The CDR3 runs to 14 residues. The CDR3 sequence: CASSEGAGVYEQYF. The CDR3 DNA reads TGCGCCAGCAGTGAAGGTGCGGGAGTCTACGAGCAGTACTTC.

The chain combines TRBV2 with TRBJ2-3, with no clear D. This CDR3 is built from 13 residues. Germline CDR1 reads SNHLY; CDR2 reads FYNNEI. The V and J ends lost 4 bases and 2 bases respectively, with 7 bases between them. The CDR3 here is CASSVTDTDTQYF. DNA for the CDR3: TGTGCCAGCAGTGTTACGGACACAGATACGCAGTATTTT.

The chain uses TRBV20-1 and TRBJ2-3; 8 bases fit TRBD2. Germline assignment: CDR1 DFQATT and CDR2 SNEGSKA (reference sequence). The CDR3 spans 15 residues. The trim removed 2 bases at V and 2 bases at J, leaving 6 bases unmatched. The CDR3 bases are TGCAGTGCTAGAACCCTAGCGGGTGACACAGATACGCAGTATTTT. Its translation is CSARTLAGDTDTQYF.

This clonotype was seen just once. The chain is built from TRBV27 and TRBJ2-1; no clear D gene. The CDR3 extends over 14 amino acids. Trimming shortened V by 4 bases and J by 6 bases, and 13 bases separated the two germline ends. CDR1 is MNHEY and CDR2 is SMNVEV in the germline V gene (reference sequence). CDR3 in amino acids: CASSYHRVVNEQFF. The CDR3 DNA follows: TGTGCCAGCAGTTACCATAGGGTGGTCAATGAGCAGTTCTTC.

This clonotype has only a few counts. The chain uses TRBV5-4 and TRBJ2-1; 13 nucleotides align to TRBD2. Trimming at V came to 2 bases and at J to 8 bases, leaving 7 bases not matched to a gene. This CDR3 is built from 16 residues. CDR1 SGHNT and CDR2 YYREEE come from the germline V gene (reference sequence). In DNA form, the CDR3 reads TGTGCCAGCAGCTTTGCTCGGACTAGCGGGAGCGATGAGCAGTTCTTC. Its protein is CASSFARTSGSDEQFF.

In this sample, this clonotype turned up a few times. This chain uses TRBV5-6 with TRBJ2-3; 8 bases match TRBD2. The CDR3 runs to 19 residues. CDR1 and CDR2 from the germline V gene are SGHDT and YYEEEE. The V and J ends lost 7 bases and 1 base, in that order; junction bases with no gene match: 20. CDR3 protein: CASRGGVNTGVFGTDTQYF. The DNA of the CDR3 is TGTGCCAGCCGGGGGGGGGTCAACACCGGGGTTTTTGGCACAGATACGCAGTATTTT.

CDR3 DNA sequence: TGTGCCAGCAGCTTAACCCCGGGCGACTATGGCTACACCTTC. It encodes CASSLTPGDYGYTF. This chain uses TRBV7-3 with TRBJ1-2; D is unresolved. The CDR3 contains 14 residues. CDR1 and CDR2 (germline): SGHTA, FQGTGA. Trimming stripped 0 bases from V and 3 bases from J, with 8 bases between.

This chain joins TRBV20-1 and TRBJ2-1; no clear D. V lost 3 bases and J lost 4, with 13 bases in between. The CDR3 runs to 14 residues. Germline V gene data show CDR1 as DFQATT and CDR2 as SNEGSKA (reference sequence). The CDR3, as DNA: TGCAGTGCTAGGATCCTAGTAAGTTACAATGAGCAGTTCTTC. Translating it yields CSARILVSYNEQFF.

On this clonotype itself: A read error may produce the germline difference seen at one junction end. The J gene is TRBJ1-6, the V gene TRBV7-3, with D uncertain. Germline CDR1 and CDR2: SGHTA and FQGTGA. This CDR3 comprises 13 residues. This CDR3 reads CSSSLGGSDTLHF. The CDR3 coding sequence is TGTTCCAGCAGCTTAGGAGGGTCCGATACCCTCCACTTT.

Only one count was recorded for this clonotype. The J gene is TRBJ2-7, the V gene TRBV24-1; D is undetermined. V dropped 0 bases and J dropped 7 bases, with 6 bases sitting between them. The CDR3 length is 12 residues. Germline assignment: CDR1 KGHDR and CDR2 SFDVKD. CDR3 coding DNA: TGTGCCACCAGTGATTTGCACGGGGAGCAGTACTTC. Protein product: CATSDLHGEQYF.

The chain links TRBV15 to TRBJ2-6; TRBD1 aligns across 8 bases. The CDR3 runs to 20 residues. Germline-derived CDR1 and CDR2 are LNHNV and YYDKDF (reference sequence). Trimming removed 5 bases from V and 1 base from J; junction bases left unmatched: 16. CDR3 region: CATSPRPQDRVESGANVLTF. Written as DNA, the CDR3 is TGTGCCACCAGCCCCCGTCCCCAGGACAGGGTAGAGTCTGGGGCCAACGTCCTGACTTTC.

This clonotype was picked up one time. The chain links TRBV20-1 to TRBJ2-7; 8 bases align to TRBD2. The germline V gene has CDR1 DFQATT and CDR2 SNEGSKA (reference sequence). The CDR3 is 13 amino acids. V lost 4 bases, J lost 0 bases, and 2 bases stayed unmatched. CDR3 bases: TGCAGTGCTATAGCGGGGCCCTCCTACGAGCAGTACTTC. The encoded protein is CSAIAGPSYEQYF.

The chain employs TRBV10-3 and TRBJ1-1; a weak D match, TRBD1 (6 bases). Germline lookup yields CDR1 ENHRY and CDR2 SYGVKD. This CDR3 has 14 residues. Deletions cut 6 bases from V and 0 bases from J, with 11 bases between. CDR3 nucleotides: TGTGCCATCAGCCGGGACACGGTGAACACTGAAGCTTTCTTT. Amino acid sequence: CAISRDTVNTEAFF.

This clonotype was seen only a few times. This chain links TRBV10-2 with TRBJ1-2; TRBD1 is a possible D gene (5 bases). V lost 3 bases and J 3 bases, leaving 8 bases between the germline ends. From germline, CDR1 is WSHSY and CDR2 SAAADI. This CDR3 contains 13 residues. The CDR3 loop is CASSEWGDYGYTF. CDR3 nucleotides: TGCGCCAGCAGTGAATGGGGGGACTATGGCTACACCTTC.

The CDR3 spells CASSLGNYNEQFF. The CDR3, as DNA: TGTGCCAGCAGCTTAGGGAACTACAATGAGCAGTTCTTC. The chain couples TRBV7-8 to TRBJ2-1; D gene ambiguous. The V end lost 1 base, the J end lost 3 bases, and 4 bases lay between the germline ends. Germline V gene data show CDR1 as SGHVS and CDR2 as FQNEAQ. The CDR3 sequence is 13 residues long. Variable domain in full (rest from reference TRBV7-8 and TRBJ2-1): GAGVSQSPRYKVAKRGQDVALRCDPISGHVSLFWYQQALGQGPEFLTYFQNEAQLDKSGLPSDRFFAERPEGSVSTLKIQRTQQEDSAVYLCASSLGNYNEQFFGPGTRLTVL.